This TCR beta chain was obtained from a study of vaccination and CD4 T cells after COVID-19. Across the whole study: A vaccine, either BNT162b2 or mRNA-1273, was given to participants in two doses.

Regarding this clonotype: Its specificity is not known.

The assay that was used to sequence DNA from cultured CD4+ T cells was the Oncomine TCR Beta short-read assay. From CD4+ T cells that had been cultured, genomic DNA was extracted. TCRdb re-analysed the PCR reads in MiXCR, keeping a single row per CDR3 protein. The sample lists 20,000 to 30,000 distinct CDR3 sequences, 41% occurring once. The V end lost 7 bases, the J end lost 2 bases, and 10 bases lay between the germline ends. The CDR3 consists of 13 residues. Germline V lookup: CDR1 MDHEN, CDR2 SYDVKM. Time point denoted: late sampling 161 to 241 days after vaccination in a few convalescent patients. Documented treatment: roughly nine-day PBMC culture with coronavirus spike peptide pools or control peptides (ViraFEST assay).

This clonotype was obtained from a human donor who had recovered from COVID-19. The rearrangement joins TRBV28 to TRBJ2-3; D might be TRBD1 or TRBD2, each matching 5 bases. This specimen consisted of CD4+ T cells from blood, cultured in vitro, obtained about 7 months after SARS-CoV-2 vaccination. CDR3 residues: CASNGGDTDTQYF. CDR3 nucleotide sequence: TGTGCCAGCAATGGGGGAGACACAGATACGCAGTATTTT. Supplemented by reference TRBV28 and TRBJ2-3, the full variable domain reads DVKVTQSSRYLVKRTGEKVFLECVQDMDHENMFWYRQDPGLGLRLIYFSYDVKMKEKGDIPEGYSVSREKKERFSLILESASTNQTSMYLCASNGGDTDTQYFGPGTRLTVL.